This T cell receptor (beta chain) is drawn from a study of blood T cell repertoires in COVID-19. V gave up 0 bases and J gave up 7 bases, with 16 bases separating them. The CDR3 loop spans 16 amino acids. Germline V gene sequence: CDR1 MNHEY, CDR2 SVGEGT. Profiling relied on immunoSEQ multiplex PCR, and the TCRdb table lists in-frame clones only, not all of them. The sample contains roughly 100,000 clones, over 65% of which appear only once. This chain joins TRBV6-2 or TRBV6-3 and TRBJ2-1, with TRBD2 as a possible D gene (6 bases). This sequence originates from a human donor in a cohort sampled during active COVID-19. The sequenced material came from peripheral blood. This chain's CDR3 is CASSYSVGGFMNEQFF. The CDR3 DNA reads TGTGCCAGCAGTTACTCGGTTGGAGGGTTTATGAATGAGCAGTTCTTC.